These T cell receptor beta chains were read from a single sample in a study of vaccination and CD4 T cells after COVID-19. TCRdb reprocessed the PCR reads via MiXCR and lists one record per CDR3 protein. The data show more than 15,000 distinct CDR3 sequences, 52% seen once. The antigens for these receptors are not known. The sample was CD4+ T cells from blood, cultured in vitro. These receptor sequences come from a human donor who had recovered from COVID-19. Each CDR3 is given with its conserved first and last residue. Fields, in order: clone size, V gene, J gene, D gene, CDR3 protein, CDR3 DNA. The D gene is left open where the match is weak. Rows may omit the clone size; those that give it use once, few, many or a size class.

.	TRBV29-1	TRBJ2-3	.	CSVRRGMVDTQYF	TGCAGCGTCCGTCGGGGGATGGTAGATACGCAGTATTTT
once	TRBV5-6	TRBJ2-5	TRBD1	CASSLGGTGSETQYF	TGTGCCAGCAGCTTGGGAGGGACAGGGAGCGAGACCCAGTACTTC
.	TRBV20-1	TRBJ2-7	.	CSAIGTASYEQYF	TGCAGTGCCATCGGGACGGCTTCCTACGAGCAGTACTTC
few	TRBV6-1	TRBJ1-2	TRBD1	CASNSGSQGERGYTF	TGTGCCAGCAACAGTGGGTCCCAGGGGGAGCGTGGCTACACCTTC
.	TRBV11-3	TRBJ2-7	.	CASSLTGRRRPYEQYF	TGTGCCAGCAGCCTAACCGGCCGGCGACGACCCTACGAGCAGTACTTC
.	TRBV24-1	TRBJ2-5	TRBD2	CATSDPGGGGETQYF	TGTGCCACCAGTGATCCCGGGGGGGGGGGAGAGACCCAGTACTTC
few	TRBV27	TRBJ2-7	TRBD2	CASSLNGLAGYEQYF	TGTGCCAGCAGTTTGAATGGACTAGCGGGTTACGAGCAGTACTTC
few	TRBV6-2/TRBV6-3	TRBJ2-1	TRBD2	CASSYWTSGSRNEQFF	TGTGCCAGCAGTTACTGGACTAGCGGGAGTCGGAATGAGCAGTTCTTC
.	TRBV28	TRBJ1-2	.	CASSFSLGTGSFGYTF	TGTGCCAGCAGTTTCTCCTTGGGAACAGGGTCATTTGGCTACACCTTC
once	TRBV7-6	TRBJ2-7	TRBD1	CASSPAGGGKSYEQYF	TGTGCCAGCAGCCCTGCAGGGGGCGGCAAGTCCTACGAGCAGTACTTC
.	TRBV6-5	TRBJ2-1	.	CASSYSILFRESEQFF	TGTGCCAGCAGTTACTCGATATTGTTCAGGGAGAGTGAGCAGTTCTTC
few	TRBV20-1	TRBJ1-5	.	CSARDTGRVNQPQHF	TGCAGTGCTAGAGATACTGGCAGGGTCAATCAGCCCCAGCATTTT
.	TRBV11-2	TRBJ2-7	TRBD2	CASSLKGSGRAPRWYF	TGTGCCAGCAGCCTGAAGGGGTCCGGGAGGGCCCCCCGGTGGTACTTC
few	TRBV11-2	TRBJ1-2	.	CASSPGWGPGGTF	TGTGCCAGCAGCCCGGGGTGGGGGCCCGGAGGGACCTTC
.	TRBV6-2/TRBV6-3	TRBJ2-7	TRBD1	CASSRTGSSYEQYF	TGTGCCAGCAGTAGGACAGGCAGCTCCTACGAGCAGTACTTC
.	TRBV12-5	TRBJ2-5	.	CASGSTSEQETQYF	TGTGCTAGTGGTTCCACGTCCGAACAAGAGACCCAGTACTTC
once	TRBV20-1	TRBJ2-7	.	CSARDPSNEQYF	TGCAGTGCTAGAGACCCCTCAAACGAGCAGTACTTC
.	TRBV18	TRBJ2-5	.	CASSQYQETQYF	TGTGCCAGCTCGCAGTACCAAGAGACCCAGTACTTC
few	TRBV12-3/TRBV12-4	TRBJ2-3	.	CASSLEFPDTQYF	TGTGCCAGCAGTTTGGAGTTCCCAGATACGCAGTATTTT
.	TRBV15	TRBJ1-6	.	CATSKFQGSPLHF	TGTGCCACCAGCAAGTTTCAAGGTTCACCCCTCCACTTT
medium-sized	TRBV6-2/TRBV6-3	TRBJ2-1	.	CASRRSGSSYNEQFF	TGTGCCAGCAGACGCAGTGGAAGCTCCTACAATGAGCAGTTCTTC
.	TRBV11-2	TRBJ1-6	.	CASSSSRQYNSPLHF	TGTGCCAGCAGCTCCAGCAGGCAGTATAATTCACCCCTCCACTTT
.	TRBV6-2/TRBV6-3	TRBJ2-7	TRBD1	CASSYSGQRTF	TGTGCCAGCAGTTACTCGGGACAGAGGACGTTC
.	TRBV6-1	TRBJ1-5	TRBD1	CAIKTGGSNQPQHF	TGTGCCATTAAGACAGGGGGAAGCAATCAGCCCCAGCATTTT
.	TRBV24-1	TRBJ2-1	TRBD2	CATSDGGGSSGVYNEQFF	TGTGCCACCAGTGATGGGGGGGGGAGTAGCGGGGTCTACAATGAGCAGTTCTTC
.	TRBV5-1	TRBJ1-2	.	CASNPYTGANYGYTF	TGCGCCAGCAACCCATACACAGGAGCTAACTATGGCTACACCTTC
.	TRBV7-2	TRBJ2-5	TRBD1	CASSGLDRQSFKTQYF	TGTGCCAGCAGCGGGCTGGACAGGCAGTCTTTTAAGACCCAGTACTTC
.	TRBV7-2	TRBJ1-6	.	CASSFPRQKAPLHF	TGTGCCAGCAGCTTCCCCCGGCAGAAAGCACCCCTCCACTTT
.	TRBV10-1	TRBJ2-4	.	CASSAGRGGIQYF	TGCGCCAGCAGTGCCGGCAGGGGCGGCATTCAGTACTTC
few	TRBV20-1	TRBJ2-3	TRBD2	CSARTSGRAGSTDTQYF	TGCAGTGCTAGAACTAGCGGGAGGGCCGGTTCGACAGATACGCAGTATTTT
few	TRBV2	TRBJ2-2	TRBD1	CASSRETGVTGELFF	TGTGCCAGCAGTCGCGAGACAGGGGTCACCGGGGAGCTGTTTTTT
.	TRBV7-9	TRBJ1-5	.	CASSLDGRGGNQPQHF	TGTGCCAGCAGCTTAGATGGCCGGGGGGGCAATCAGCCCCAGCATTTT
.	TRBV7-2	TRBJ2-7	TRBD1	CASSSDRGGHEQYF	TGTGCCAGCAGCTCTGACAGGGGGGGCCACGAGCAGTACTTC